This entry features one T cell receptor beta chain sequence. Authors' analysis steps: Using reference gene primer amplification, nucleated cell counts were estimated. Assay: immunoSEQ multiplex PCR; the TCRdb copy retains only in-frame clones and omits some. The V and J calls and clone size were taken over from that table, and D and trimming were inferred from the DNA. The data contain 200,000 to 300,000 clones, roughly 83% of them singletons. The source of the sample is a study of blood T cell repertoires in COVID-19. Study overall: Whether acute or convalescent, the COVID-19 samples came from the United States, Italy and Spain.

Self-reported history from a screening survey and questionnaire set each donor's cohort. Cohort 3 donors were reported recovered after two negative PCRs, clearance, or symptom resolution. The V gene's germline CDR1 is SNHLY and CDR2 FYNNEI. The CDR3 is 12 residues long. Trimming left V 4 bases short and J 10 bases short, with 13 bases between. Sequences were obtained from PBMCs or T cells enriched from blood (not recorded which). The TCR sequence derives from a woman in her fifties or sixties who had recovered from COVID-19. The chain carries TRBV2 and TRBJ1-1; D possibly corresponds to TRBD1 (5 bases). Written as DNA, the CDR3 is TGTGCCAGCAGTGGACAGCCACGAGGAGCTTTCTTT. Translation gives CASSGQPRGAFF.